This passage covers 4 T cell receptor beta chains from one sample sequenced in a study of blood T cell repertoires in COVID-19. TCRdb keeps only in-frame clones here, not all; method: immunoSEQ multiplex PCR. The table has roughly 190,000 clones, 84% seen once. Material for sequencing was peripheral blood. The source is a woman aged 65 to 85 with COVID-19, enrolled during active disease.

The chain employs TRBV10-1 and TRBJ2-2; D might be TRBD2 (5 bases). The germline gives CDR1 WNHNN, CDR2 SYGVQD (reference sequence). CDR3 length: 14 amino acids. The V gene lost 10 bases and the J gene lost 6 bases, with 18 bases spanning the gap. This chain's CDR3 is CATLQRSPSGELFF. The CDR3 DNA follows: TGCGCCACCCTACAGCGGTCCCCGTCCGGGGAGCTGTTTTTT.

CDR3 sequence (DNA): TGTGCCAGCGCCACGGGGGGCCACACCGGGGAGCTGTTTTTT. It specifies CASATGGHTGELFF. The chain carries TRBV28 and TRBJ2-2; tentative D call: TRBD2 (7 bases). Germline V CDR1 and CDR2: MDHEN, SYDVKM. The CDR3 has 14 residues. Trimming left V 8 bases short and J 3 bases short, with 13 bases between. Based on the CDR3 plus reference TRBV28 and TRBJ2-2, the full variable domain is DVKVTQSSRYLVKRTGEKVFLECVQDMDHENMFWYRQDPGLGLRLIYFSYDVKMKEKGDIPEGYSVSREKKERFSLILESASTNQTSMYLCASATGGHTGELFFGEGSRLTVL.

This clone appeared once. The rearrangement links TRBV24-1 to TRBJ1-2; 8 bases fit TRBD1. This CDR3 contains 13 residues. Germline assignment: CDR1 KGHDR and CDR2 SFDVKD. After removal of 11 bases from V and 3 bases from J, the junction contained 7 bases not matched to a gene. Written as DNA, the CDR3 is TGTGCCATAGCGACGGGACAGGACTATGGCTACACCTTC. This translates into CAIATGQDYGYTF.

The chain carries TRBV28 and TRBJ1-2; the match to TRBD1 covers 8 bases. CDR1 MDHEN and CDR2 SYDVKM come from the germline V gene. V trimming: 7 bases; J trimming: 4 bases; junction bases outside the gene matches: 5. The CDR3 covers 13 residues. CDR3 residues: CASIDRGSYGYTF. Here the CDR3 DNA reads TGTGCCAGCATTGACAGGGGAAGCTATGGCTACACCTTC.